This is a list of T cell receptor beta chains from one sample in a study of shared clonotypes between healthy human individuals. Profiled with immunoSEQ multiplex PCR; TCRdb holds only in-frame clones, not every one. The data show approximately 590,000 clones, 95% to 96% seen once. The sample was naive CD8+ T cells sorted from blood. The receptors stem from a woman in her twenties or thirties in good health. The CDR3 runs from the conserved cysteine through the conserved F or W. The D gene is left open where the match is weak. Not every row has a clone size; where given, it reads once, few, many or a size class.

V	size	J	D	CDR3	DNA
TRBV11-2	once	TRBJ2-1	-	CASSALEQFF	TGTGCCAGCAGCGCCCTCGAGCAGTTCTTC
TRBV19	-	TRBJ2-7	TRBD1	CASSSSRQGSFYEQYF	TGTGCCAGTAGTTCGAGCAGACAGGGTAGCTTCTACGAGCAGTACTTC
TRBV11-2	-	TRBJ1-2	-	CASSLPTDYGYTF	TGTGCCAGCAGCCTTCCGACAGACTATGGCTACACCTTC
TRBV30	-	TRBJ2-1	TRBD1	CAWSGGQGVDEQFF	TGTGCCTGGAGCGGGGGACAGGGGGTGGATGAGCAGTTCTTC
TRBV28	-	TRBJ2-3	-	CASSLARSTDTQYF	TGTGCCAGCAGTTTGGCGCGGAGCACAGATACGCAGTATTTT
TRBV11-2	-	TRBJ2-3	TRBD2	CATRPAGGPDTQYF	TGTGCCACCCGTCCGGCGGGAGGGCCGGATACGCAGTATTTT
TRBV7-9	-	TRBJ2-1	TRBD2	CASSPLAGGYNEQFF	TGTGCCAGCAGCCCACTAGCGGGAGGATACAATGAGCAGTTCTTC
TRBV6-5	-	TRBJ2-7	TRBD1	CASSYIRDRTYEQYF	TGTGCCAGCAGTTACATCCGGGACAGGACCTACGAGCAGTACTTC
TRBV16	once	TRBJ1-2	-	CASSRNGYTF	TGTGCCAGCAGCCGAAATGGCTACACCTTC
TRBV7-8	-	TRBJ2-7	-	CASSPPRNYEQYF	TGTGCCAGCAGCCCCCCCAGAAACTACGAGCAGTACTTC
TRBV2	-	TRBJ1-5	TRBD1	CASRGLGVTGLGQPQHF	TGTGCCAGCAGAGGTCTGGGGGTGACAGGGCTGGGTCAGCCCCAGCATTTT
TRBV27	-	TRBJ1-5	TRBD1	CASMRTGSNQPQHF	TGTGCCAGCATGCGGACAGGGAGCAATCAGCCCCAGCATTTT
TRBV11-3	-	TRBJ2-2	TRBD2	CASRTSGLGDGELFF	TGTGCCAGCAGAACTTCGGGACTAGGGGACGGGGAGCTGTTTTTT
TRBV11-2	-	TRBJ1-5	-	CASSLGKGNQPQHF	TGTGCCAGCAGCTTAGGGAAGGGTAATCAGCCCCAGCATTTT
TRBV9	-	TRBJ1-2	-	CASSGSQEIGGYTF	TGTGCCAGCAGCGGGTCACAGGAGATTGGGGGCTACACCTTC
TRBV11-2	-	TRBJ1-5	TRBD1	CASRGTDNQPQHF	TGTGCCAGCAGAGGGACAGATAATCAGCCCCAGCATTTT
TRBV29-1	-	TRBJ1-2	-	CSARRAGNYGYTF	TGCAGCGCTAGAAGGGCCGGGAACTATGGCTACACCTTC
TRBV5-4	-	TRBJ2-7	-	CASSLGGEQYF	TGTGCCAGCAGCCTGGGCGGCGAGCAGTACTTC
TRBV29-1	-	TRBJ1-1	TRBD1	CSVWDSLTTEAFF	TGCAGCGTATGGGACAGCCTTACGACTGAAGCTTTCTTT
TRBV4-1	-	TRBJ2-7	-	CASSQTGGESYEQYF	TGCGCCAGCAGCCAAACAGGGGGGGAGTCCTACGAGCAGTACTTC
TRBV5-6	-	TRBJ1-1	-	CASSLAGELNTEAFF	TGTGCCAGCAGCTTGGCCGGGGAATTGAACACTGAAGCTTTCTTT
TRBV4-1	-	TRBJ1-3	-	CASSQENTGRNTIYF	TGCGCCAGCAGCCAAGAAAATACGGGGAGAAACACCATATATTTT
TRBV9	-	TRBJ1-5	TRBD1	CASSPTGDLNQPQHF	TGTGCCAGCAGCCCAACAGGGGACCTCAATCAGCCCCAGCATTTT
TRBV12-5	-	TRBJ2-1	TRBD1	CASGLGQGPFYNEQFF	TGTGCTAGTGGTTTGGGACAGGGCCCCTTCTACAATGAGCAGTTCTTC
TRBV27	-	TRBJ2-2	TRBD1	CASSFGPGQGAGELFF	TGTGCCAGCAGTTTCGGCCCGGGACAGGGGGCCGGGGAGCTGTTTTTT
TRBV6-6	-	TRBJ2-7	-	CASRNPLYEQYF	TGTGCCAGCAGGAACCCCTTATACGAGCAGTACTTC
TRBV28	-	TRBJ2-1	TRBD2	CASSPGLAGAEQFF	TGTGCCAGCAGTCCGGGACTAGCGGGAGCTGAGCAGTTCTTC
TRBV27	-	TRBJ1-5	-	CASSFKGQPQHF	TGTGCCAGCAGTTTTAAGGGACAGCCCCAGCATTTT
TRBV7-9	-	TRBJ2-2	-	CASSLPGAHRELFF	TGTGCCAGCAGCTTACCCGGGGCCCACCGGGAGCTGTTTTTT
TRBV13	-	TRBJ2-1	TRBD2	CASSLVAGITYNEQFF	TGTGCCAGCAGCTTAGTAGCGGGAATAACCTACAATGAGCAGTTCTTC
TRBV9	-	TRBJ1-5	-	CASSPPRAVGPQHF	TGTGCCAGCAGCCCACCCCGCGCGGTTGGGCCCCAGCATTTT
TRBV28	-	TRBJ2-5	TRBD2	CASTGGEETQYF	TGTGCCAGCACCGGGGGGGAGGAGACCCAGTACTTC
TRBV5-6	-	TRBJ1-3	-	CASSLGASSGNTIYF	TGTGCCAGCAGCTTGGGGGCCAGCTCTGGAAACACCATATATTTT
TRBV15	once	TRBJ2-5	-	CATSRDRQETQYF	TGTGCCACCAGCAGAGATCGCCAAGAGACCCAGTACTTC
TRBV11-2	-	TRBJ2-7	TRBD2	CASSPPGGGPSVEQYF	TGTGCCAGCAGCCCCCCGGGGGGAGGGCCATCGGTCGAGCAGTACTTC
TRBV7-2	-	TRBJ2-2	-	CVSSLGLGGAVKTGELFF	TGTGTCAGCAGCTTAGGGTTGGGCGGAGCGGTTAAGACCGGGGAGCTGTTTTTT
TRBV9	-	TRBJ2-2	-	CASSEPSSGANTGELFF	TGTGCCAGCAGCGAACCCTCCAGCGGTGCGAACACCGGGGAGCTGTTTTTT
TRBV13	-	TRBJ2-1	TRBD2	CASSLGLWTSGTGNEQFF	TGTGCCAGCAGCTTAGGTTTGTGGACTAGCGGCACGGGGAATGAGCAGTTCTTC
TRBV9	-	TRBJ2-7	-	CASSVEPQDSSYEQYF	TGTGCCAGCAGCGTAGAGCCCCAGGACAGCTCCTACGAGCAGTACTTC
TRBV7-2	-	TRBJ2-5	TRBD1	CASSARTGGFRETQYF	TGTGCCAGCAGCGCAAGGACAGGGGGCTTTAGAGAGACCCAGTACTTC
TRBV4-1	-	TRBJ2-1	-	CASSQDLGNEQFF	TGCGCCAGCAGCCAAGATCTCGGTAATGAGCAGTTCTTC
TRBV28	-	TRBJ2-7	-	CASSRNGQIYTYEQYF	TGTGCCAGCAGCCGAAATGGGCAGATTTATACCTACGAGCAGTACTTC
TRBV4-1	-	TRBJ2-7	TRBD2	CASSQDGRTSGRNSYEQYF	TGCGCCAGCAGCCAAGATGGTCGCACTAGCGGACGTAACTCCTACGAGCAGTACTTC
TRBV2	-	TRBJ2-5	-	CASTGNQETQYF	TGTGCCAGCACTGGGAACCAAGAGACCCAGTACTTC
TRBV27	-	TRBJ2-1	-	CASSLSNNEQFF	TGTGCCAGCAGTTTATCGAACAATGAGCAGTTCTTC
TRBV28	-	TRBJ2-7	-	CASSTNYEQYF	TGTGCCAGCAGCACAAACTACGAGCAGTACTTC
TRBV7-9	-	TRBJ1-1	-	CASSAQGVTEAFF	TGTGCCAGCAGCGCCCAAGGGGTCACTGAAGCTTTCTTT
TRBV6-5	-	TRBJ2-5	-	CASSSGLGGAQYF	TGTGCCAGCAGTTCGGGACTCGGTGGGGCCCAGTACTTC
TRBV29-1	once	TRBJ2-7	-	CSVELGIYEQYF	TGCAGCGTTGAACTTGGGATCTACGAGCAGTACTTC
TRBV28	-	TRBJ2-4	TRBD1	CASSPGQVAKNIQYF	TGTGCCAGCAGCCCCGGACAGGTAGCCAAAAACATTCAGTACTTC
TRBV7-2	-	TRBJ2-1	-	CASFRWNEQFF	TGTGCCAGCTTTCGATGGAATGAGCAGTTCTTC
TRBV4-1	-	TRBJ2-1	-	CASSLQGASSYNEQFF	TGCGCCAGCAGCCTCCAAGGGGCTAGCTCCTACAATGAGCAGTTCTTC
TRBV7-9	-	TRBJ2-7	-	CASTTPGHSYEQYF	TGTGCCAGCACCACCCCGGGCCACTCCTACGAGCAGTACTTC
TRBV5-6	once	TRBJ1-1	-	CASSPTGYTEAFF	TGTGCCAGCAGTCCTACAGGCTACACTGAAGCTTTCTTT
TRBV4-1	-	TRBJ2-1	TRBD2	CASSQERLAGVEQFF	TGCGCCAGCAGCCAAGAACGGCTAGCGGGAGTTGAGCAGTTCTTC